These 8 T cell receptor beta chains came from one sample sequenced in a study of blood T cells in healthy people across ages. It was with a sample-barcoded 5' primer and a J-beta primer mix that a second PCR of roughly 7 to 12 cycles was run. Using its own MiXCR run on the 5' RACE reads, TCRdb lists one record per CDR3 protein. The sample has 780,000 or so distinct CDR3 sequences, around a quarter seen once. The same sample was also studied in work on T cells of mothers and their children.

The sequencing input was blood. These receptors originate from a boy younger than 18 in good health.

This chain joins TRBV12-3 or TRBV12-4 and TRBJ2-2, with 8 bases that match TRBD2. The CDR3 runs 17 residues. With V trimmed by 7 bases and J by 6 bases, 16 bases remained unmatched. As DNA, the CDR3 is TGTGCCAGCACCACTTGGAGGCTAGCGGGTCTCGCCGGGGAGCTGTTTTTT. Translated: CASTTWRLAGLAGELFF.

V is TRBV30 and J is TRBJ2-1, with TRBD2 matching over 10 bases. The CDR3 is 16 residues long. J was trimmed by 2 bases and V by 7 bases; bases with no gene match: 11. Germline V gene sequence: CDR1 GTSNPN, CDR2 SVGIG (reference sequence). The CDR3 coding sequence is TGTGCCTTCAGGGGGCTAGCGGGGGTCACCTACAATGAGCAGTTCTTC. Protein product: CAFRGLAGVTYNEQFF.

The rearrangement links TRBV29-1 to TRBJ2-3, with 10 bases fitting TRBD2. Per the germline V gene, CDR1 is SQVTM and CDR2 is ANQGSEA. The CDR3 totals 17 residues. The V segment lost 1 base and the J segment 3 bases; nucleotides outside the gene matches: 10. The CDR3 here is CSVEGAASGSRTDTQYF. The CDR3 DNA is TGCAGCGTTGAAGGCGCGGCTAGCGGGAGTAGAACAGATACGCAGTATTTT.

As to this clonotype: One end of the junction is discordant with germline, which a read error may explain. The CDR3 nucleotides read TGTACCAGCAGTGACTCTGCCAGCGGGGGGACAGATACGCAGTATTTT. It is translated as CTSSDSASGGTDTQYF. The chain joins TRBV6-4 to TRBJ2-3; TRBD2 matches 9 bases. The CDR3 loop spans 16 amino acids. CDR1 is MRHNA, CDR2 SNTAGT, per germline.

In its sample, this clonotype was seen a few times. V gene TRBV29-1 combines with J gene TRBJ2-1, with D possibly called TRBD1 or TRBD2 (6 bases each). CDR1 and CDR2 (germline): SQVTM, ANQGSEA. The germline V and J ends were trimmed by 5 bases and 1 base, with 15 bases remaining between them. This CDR3 has 15 amino acids. This chain's CDR3 is CSVSEGGSSYNEQFF. DNA for the CDR3: TGCAGCGTTTCCGAAGGGGGGAGTTCCTACAATGAGCAGTTCTTC.

This clonotype was detected only a few times. This chain uses TRBV7-2 with TRBJ2-1; tentative D call: TRBD2 (6 bases). This CDR3 spans 16 amino acids. Germline V gene data show CDR1 as SGHTA and CDR2 as FQGNSA. V dropped 3 bases and J dropped 5 bases, with 17 bases sitting between them. The CDR3 sequence: CASSFGASVFNNEQFF. As DNA, the CDR3 is TGTGCCAGCAGCTTTGGGGCTAGCGTGTTCAACAATGAGCAGTTCTTC.

Here the CDR3 DNA reads TGCAGCGAGATGGGACCTAACACAGATACGCAGTATTTT. Encoded protein: CSEMGPNTDTQYF. The V gene is TRBV29-1, the J gene TRBJ2-3; the D gene could be TRBD1 or TRBD2 (5 bases each). With 7 bases removed from V and 2 bases from J, the gap between germline ends came to 13 bases. CDR1 and CDR2 from the germline V gene are SQVTM and ANQGSEA. The CDR3 extends over 13 amino acids.

Only a few counts were recorded for this clonotype. V is TRBV12-3 or TRBV12-4 and J is TRBJ2-7, with 8 nucleotides matching TRBD1. The CDR3 loop spans 14 amino acids. The V segment lost 0 bases and the J segment 6 bases; nucleotides outside the gene matches: 4. The CDR3 is CASSLAQGAGEQYF. CDR3 nucleotide sequence: TGTGCCAGCAGTTTAGCCCAGGGGGCGGGCGAGCAGTACTTC.